The 15 T cell receptor beta chains below come from one sample, sequenced in a study of Ad26.COV2.S vaccination and SARS-CoV-2 variants. Profiled with immunoSEQ multiplex PCR; TCRdb holds only in-frame clones, not every one. The repertoire holds approximately 340,000 clones, with 70% to 90% as singletons. Regarding treatment: 19 received Ad26.COV2.S at low or high dose, single or two shots; about 5 received placebo; per-sample allocation not given. Samples came from day 63 after the first vaccine or placebo injection. The material sequenced was peripheral blood, taken in a trial of Ad26.COV2.S vaccine versus placebo. These receptors all stem from a person between 18 and 65 years old who received the Ad26.COV2.S COVID-19 vaccine or a placebo.

This clone was found once. The gene calls are TRBV2 and TRBJ1-6; 8 positions match TRBD1. The CDR3 runs to 15 residues. The junction had 18 bases not matched to a gene; V was cut back by 10 bases and J by 13 bases. The germline V gene has CDR1 SNHLY and CDR2 FYNNEI. CDR3: CATSFDRGTDLPLHF. The CDR3 region has the DNA TGTGCCACTTCCTTCGACAGGGGCACTGACCTCCCCCTCCACTTT.

The genes are TRBV20-1 and TRBJ2-1; possibly TRBD1 or TRBD2 for D (5 bases each). The CDR3 is 10 residues long. In germline, CDR1 is DFQATT, CDR2 SNEGSKA (reference sequence). Here the CDR3 reads CRGTGNEQFF. The CDR3 DNA reads as TGCAGGGGGACGGGCAATGAGCAGTTCTTC.

This rearrangement joins TRBV9 to TRBJ1-1; 9 bases are shared with TRBD1. The germline gives CDR1 SGDLS, CDR2 YYNGEE. V was clipped by 3 bases and J by 0 bases; unmatched bases: 9. The CDR3 is made up of 17 amino acids. The CDR3 DNA reads as TGTGCCAGCAGCGCGGGGGACAGGGTTTTCATGAACACTGAAGCTTTCTTT. This gives the protein CASSAGDRVFMNTEAFF.

The chain joins TRBV27 to TRBJ2-5; 7 nucleotides line up with TRBD1. Trimming at V came to 6 bases and at J to 5 bases, leaving 9 bases not matched to a gene. The CDR3 consists of 14 residues. Germline values: CDR1 MNHEY, CDR2 SMNVEV (reference sequence). The CDR3 loop reads CASREGGAWETQYF. CDR3 sequence (DNA): TGTGCCAGCAGGGAAGGGGGCGCGTGGGAGACCCAGTACTTC.

CDR3 coding DNA: TGTGCCAGCAGCCAAGGTGGCGGCCCAAGCACAGATACGCAGTATTTT. Translation gives CASSQGGGPSTDTQYF. The chain couples TRBV3-1 (or the pseudogene TRBV3-2) to TRBJ2-3; D ambiguous. Trimming removed 1 base at V and 0 bases at J, with 11 bases between. Per the germline V gene, CDR1 is LGHDT and CDR2 is YNNKEL (reference sequence). CDR3 length: 16 amino acids.

The CDR3 region is CASSLRTGSSGANVLTF. The CDR3, as DNA: TGTGCCAGCAGCTTGAGAACGGGCAGCTCTGGGGCCAACGTCCTGACTTTC. This chain joins TRBV5-8 and TRBJ2-6; D unclear. The V end was cut by 1 base, the J end by 0 bases, with 11 bases between. Per the germline V gene, CDR1 is SGHTS and CDR2 is YDEGEE. CDR3 length: 17 amino acids.

This clone is a singleton in its sample. The chain is built from TRBV5-8 and TRBJ2-3, with 7 bases identical to TRBD1. CDR3 length: 15 amino acids. With 4 bases clipped from V and 0 bases from J, the junction kept 5 bases outside the gene matches. From germline, CDR1 is SGHTS and CDR2 YDEGEE. This CDR3 is CASSTSGGSTDTQYF. The CDR3 DNA follows: TGTGCCAGCAGCACCTCAGGGGGAAGCACAGATACGCAGTATTTT.

This rearrangement joins TRBV19 to TRBJ1-1; possibly TRBD1 for D (6 bases). The germline V and J ends were trimmed by 10 bases and 4 bases, with 19 bases remaining between them. The germline V gene encodes CDR1 LNHDA and CDR2 SQIVND (reference sequence). This CDR3 is built from 14 residues. This chain's CDR3 is CATHRGGLGTEAFF. The CDR3 DNA sequence: TGTGCCACCCATCGGGGGGGCTTGGGCACTGAAGCTTTCTTT.

V usage is TRBV6-4 and J usage is TRBJ1-5, with no clear D. Germline loops: CDR1 MRHNA, CDR2 SNTAGT. The CDR3 covers 14 residues. V lost 2 bases to trimming and J lost 7 bases, with 12 bases between them. The CDR3 region is CASSDLGKGQPQHF. Written as DNA, the CDR3 is TGTGCCAGCAGTGACCTGGGAAAAGGACAGCCCCAGCATTTT.

This clone has only one observation. V and J are TRBV5-1 and TRBJ1-2; D ambiguous. The V and J ends lost 0 bases and 6 bases respectively, with 9 bases between them. This CDR3 has 13 residues. CDR1 SGHRS and CDR2 YFSETQ come from the germline V gene. The CDR3 bases are TGCGCCAGCAGCTTGGATAGGGTCCATGGCTACACCTTC. Translation gives CASSLDRVHGYTF.

The chain joins TRBV9 to TRBJ2-5; no clear D gene. The CDR3 sequence is 14 residues long. V was cut by 3 bases and J by 0 bases, with 9 bases left in between. In germline, CDR1 is SGDLS, CDR2 YYNGEE. The CDR3 sequence: CASSDGAYQETQYF. CDR3 coding DNA: TGTGCCAGCAGCGACGGAGCGTACCAAGAGACCCAGTACTTC.

The CDR3 is CASSQDLAGGPLQYF. CDR3 bases: TGCGCCAGCAGCCAAGATCTAGCGGGAGGCCCCCTGCAGTATTTT. This chain links TRBV4-1 with TRBJ2-3; 11 positions match TRBD2. Germline trimming cut 0 bases from V and 11 bases from J; bases unmatched to any gene: 7. The CDR3 contains 15 residues. Germline CDR1 and CDR2: MGHRA and YSYEKL.

The CDR3 DNA follows: TGTGCCAGCAGCCGGTCCTCAACCTTAGGGACCCAGTACTTC. Protein product: CASSRSSTLGTQYF. The V and J genes are TRBV14 and TRBJ2-5; no definite D call. This CDR3 is built from 14 residues. CDR1 is SGHDN, CDR2 FVKESK, per germline. V was pared by 4 bases and J by 7 bases, with 16 bases between.

The chain has TRBV6-1 and TRBJ2-5, with TRBD2 as a possible D gene (5 bases). Trimming took off 2 bases at V and 5 bases at J, with 21 bases between the two ends. This CDR3 spans 17 amino acids. Germline CDR1 reads MNHNS; CDR2 reads SASEGT. CDR3 in amino acids: CASSERGLGPRGETQYF. CDR3 nucleotide sequence: TGTGCCAGCAGTGAAAGAGGTTTGGGTCCTCGAGGGGAGACCCAGTACTTC.

Worth noting for this clone: The same CDR3 arises from other DNA sequences in this sample as well. The chain combines TRBV7-2 with TRBJ2-3; no definite D call. CDR3 length: 14 amino acids. CDR1 is SGHTA, CDR2 FQGNSA, per germline. V dropped 1 base and J dropped 0 bases, with 5 bases sitting between them. The CDR3 loop reads CASSLDRSTDTQYF. DNA for the CDR3: TGTGCCAGCAGCTTAGACAGAAGCACAGATACGCAGTATTTT.